This T cell receptor beta chain comes out of a study of T cell responses to AZD1222 COVID-19 vaccine. To note about this clone: The antigen is undetermined.

Here immunoSEQ multiplex PCR was the method, and the copy in TCRdb shows in-frame clones only, minus some. The data hold around 140,000 clones, with approximately 95% observed a single time. Germline loops: CDR1 MRHNA, CDR2 SNTAGT. The junction had 5 bases not matched to a gene; V was cut back by 6 bases and J by 6 bases. The CDR3 has 14 amino acids. Findings and limits, study-wide: Repertoire collection took place solely once the T cell response had peaked. Of the AZD1222 recipients, only six were seropositive at baseline. Researchers report vaccine-associated CD4 TCRs spanning spike, with dominance at 160-218 and 743-854. Spike-specific TCR repertoires showed rising breadth and depth after two AZD1222 doses.

This sequence joins TRBV6-4 and TRBJ2-1, with 10 nucleotides matching TRBD1. The material was peripheral blood, obtained on day 0 of MenACWY control vaccination. This TCR was sampled from an adult in good health. CDR3 loop: CASSGTGDINEQFF. CDR3 sequence (DNA): TGTGCCAGCAGCGGGACAGGGGATATCAATGAGCAGTTCTTC.